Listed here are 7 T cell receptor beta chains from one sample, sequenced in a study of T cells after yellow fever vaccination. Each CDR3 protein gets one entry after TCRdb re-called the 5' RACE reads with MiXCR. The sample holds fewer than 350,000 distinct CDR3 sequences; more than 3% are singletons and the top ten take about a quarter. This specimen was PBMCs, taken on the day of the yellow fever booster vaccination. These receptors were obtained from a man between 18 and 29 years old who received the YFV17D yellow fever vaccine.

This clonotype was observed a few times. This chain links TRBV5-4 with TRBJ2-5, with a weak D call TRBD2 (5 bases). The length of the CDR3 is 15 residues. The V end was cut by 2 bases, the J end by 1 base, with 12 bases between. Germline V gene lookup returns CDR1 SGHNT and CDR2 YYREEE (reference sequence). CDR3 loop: CASSLSSGSQETQYF. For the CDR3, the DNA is TGTGCCAGCAGCTTAAGTTCGGGGAGCCAAGAGACCCAGTACTTC. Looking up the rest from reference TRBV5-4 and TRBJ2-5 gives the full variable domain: ETGVTQSPTHLIKTRGQQVTLRCSSQSGHNTVSWYQQALGQGPQFIFQYYREEENGRGNFPPRFSGLQFPNYSSELNVNALELDDSALYLCASSLSSGSQETQYFGPGTRLLVL.

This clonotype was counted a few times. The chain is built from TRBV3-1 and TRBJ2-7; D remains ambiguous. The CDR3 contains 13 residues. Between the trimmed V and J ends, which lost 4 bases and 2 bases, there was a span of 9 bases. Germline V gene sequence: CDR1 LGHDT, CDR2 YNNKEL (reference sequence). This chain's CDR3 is CASSRGMAYEQYV. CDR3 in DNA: TGTGCCAGCAGCCGTGGGATGGCCTACGAGCAGTACGTC.

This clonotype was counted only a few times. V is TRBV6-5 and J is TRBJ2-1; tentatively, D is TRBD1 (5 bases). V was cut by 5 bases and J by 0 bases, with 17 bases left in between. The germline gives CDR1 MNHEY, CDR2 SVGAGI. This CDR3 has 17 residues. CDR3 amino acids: CASSRFVGLGSYNEQFF. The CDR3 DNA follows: TGTGCCAGCAGTCGGTTTGTGGGGCTGGGCTCCTACAATGAGCAGTTCTTC.

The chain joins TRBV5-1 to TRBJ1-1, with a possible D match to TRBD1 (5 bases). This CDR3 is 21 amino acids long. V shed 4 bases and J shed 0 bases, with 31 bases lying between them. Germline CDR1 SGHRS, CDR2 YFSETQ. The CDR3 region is CASSPPRGGSRIRALNTEAFF. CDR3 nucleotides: TGCGCCAGCAGCCCCCCCCGCGGGGGATCACGTATACGGGCCTTGAACACTGAAGCTTTCTTT.

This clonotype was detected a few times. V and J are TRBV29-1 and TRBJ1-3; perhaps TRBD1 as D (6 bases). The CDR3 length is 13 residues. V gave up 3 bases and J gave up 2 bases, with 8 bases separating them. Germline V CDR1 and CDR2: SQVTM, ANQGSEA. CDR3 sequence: CSVEEGAGNTIYF. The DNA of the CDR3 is TGCAGCGTTGAGGAGGGGGCTGGAAACACCATATATTTT. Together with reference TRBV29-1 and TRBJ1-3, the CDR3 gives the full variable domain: SAVISQKPSRDICQRGTSLTIQCQVDSQVTMMFWYRQQPGQSLTLIATANQGSEATYESGFVIDKFPISRPNLTFSTLTVSNMSPEDSSIYLCSVEEGAGNTIYFGEGSWLTVV.

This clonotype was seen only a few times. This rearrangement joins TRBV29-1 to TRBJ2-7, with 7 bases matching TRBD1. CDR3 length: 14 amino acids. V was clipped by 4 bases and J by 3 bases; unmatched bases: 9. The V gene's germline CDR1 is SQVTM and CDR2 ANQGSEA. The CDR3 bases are TGCAGCGTTGTGAATGGACAGGTCGGCTACGAGCAGTACTTC. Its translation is CSVVNGQVGYEQYF.

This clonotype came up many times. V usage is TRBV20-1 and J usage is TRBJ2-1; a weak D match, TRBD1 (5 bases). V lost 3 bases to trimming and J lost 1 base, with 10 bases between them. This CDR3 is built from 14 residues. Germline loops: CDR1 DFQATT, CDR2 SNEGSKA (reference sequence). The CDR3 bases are TGCAGTGCTAGGGACACGGTATCCTACAATGAGCAGTTCTTC. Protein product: CSARDTVSYNEQFF.